One sample yielded the 9 T cell receptor beta chains listed below, sequenced in a study of post-analysis software for immune sequencing data (dated by TCRdb to the mid-2010s). These TCRs are of unknown antigen specificity. Beyond this particular receptor, the publication reports: Significantly higher frequencies in patients than in controls were found for five TRBV segments, including TRBV5-6, TRBV5-1 and TRBV20-1.

The method behind the library was PCR. Sequencing took place on an Illumina HiSeq 2500. To reduce PCR and sequencing biases, unique molecular identifiers were built into the TCR beta cDNA libraries. TCRdb cleaned the public reads at Q25 with fastp, built clones with MiXCR and kept in-frame beta chains. Each CDR3 protein appears once, grouped with its most common genes and DNA. The sample data list about 210,000 distinct CDR3 sequences, and 29% of these were observed just once. The ten biggest clones cover 3% to 3.5% of the sample. Sequenced material: blood. All receptors come from a girl aged 2-17 years with multiple sclerosis.

This clonotype has ten or more counts. V and J are TRBV7-2 and TRBJ2-1, with 11 bases matching TRBD2. This CDR3 has 16 amino acids. Germline trimming cut 5 bases from V and 4 bases from J; bases unmatched to any gene: 7. Looked up from germline, CDR1 is SGHTA and CDR2 is FQGNSA. The CDR3 spells CASSPLGLAAYNEQFF. CDR3 coding DNA: TGTGCCAGCAGCCCGCTGGGACTAGCGGCATACAATGAGCAGTTCTTC.

This clonotype was seen a handful of times. The rearrangement uses TRBV4-1 and TRBJ1-6; a possible D gene is TRBD1 (5 bases). From germline, CDR1 is MGHRA and CDR2 YSYEKL. Trimming left V 3 bases short and J 6 bases short, with 12 bases between. The length of the CDR3 is 15 residues. The CDR3 spells CASSQGVRTNSPLHF. CDR3 coding DNA: TGCGCCAGCAGCCAGGGGGTACGCACTAATTCACCCCTCCACTTT.

The V gene is TRBV18, the J gene TRBJ1-1, with 11 nucleotides matching TRBD1. This CDR3 region has 17 residues. CDR1 is KGHSH, CDR2 LQKENI, per germline. The trim removed 3 bases at V and 4 bases at J, leaving 10 bases unmatched. The DNA of the CDR3 is TGTGCCAGCTCACCCCGGACAGGGGGCGCCAGGGGCACTGAAGCTTTCTTT. Translated, it gives CASSPRTGGARGTEAFF.

The chain joins TRBV29-1 to TRBJ2-4, with 10 bases lining up with TRBD2. The DNA matches TRBJ2-7 better at its end, which makes the J call doubtful. From germline, CDR1 is SQVTM and CDR2 ANQGSEA. This CDR3 has 14 amino acids. The CDR3 region is CSAAIIAGGYEQYF. The DNA for the CDR3 is TGCAGCGCCGCAATAATAGCGGGGGGATACGAGCAGTACTTC.

This clonotype has a count of ten or more. This chain uses TRBV15 with TRBJ2-7; D is possibly TRBD1 (5 bases). Germline CDR1 reads LNHNV; CDR2 reads YYDKDF (reference sequence). V was cut by 0 bases and J by 3 bases, with 12 bases left in between. The CDR3 consists of 15 residues. The DNA for the CDR3 is TGTGCCACCAGCAGAGATCCGGCAGGGAACTACGAGCAGTACTTC. This encodes CATSRDPAGNYEQYF.

This chain uses TRBV6-1 with TRBJ2-2; perhaps TRBD1 as D (6 bases). The V and J ends lost 6 bases and 3 bases respectively, with 11 bases between them. Germline V lookup: CDR1 MNHNS, CDR2 SASEGT. The CDR3 is 14 residues long. CDR3 coding DNA: TGTGCCAGCAGGAGAAACAGGGACACCGGGGAGCTGTTTTTT. It yields the protein CASRRNRDTGELFF.

Ten or more counts support this clonotype. The rearrangement uses TRBV6-5 and TRBJ1-2; 8 nucleotides agree with TRBD1. Per the germline V gene, CDR1 is MNHEY and CDR2 is SVGAGI. The trim removed 6 bases at V and 8 bases at J, leaving 8 bases unmatched. This CDR3 comprises 13 residues. As DNA, the CDR3 is TGTGCCAGCAGACCTCAGGGGGCGTGGGGCTACACCTTC. It encodes CASRPQGAWGYTF.

V usage is TRBV12-3 or TRBV12-4 and J usage is TRBJ2-3; D might be TRBD1 (5 bases). Trimming cost V 7 bases and J 5 bases, with 16 bases left between them. The CDR3 is 14 residues long. The CDR3 nucleotides read TGTGCCAGCAATACACAGGTAAGAGTAGATACGCAGTATTTT. The encoded protein is CASNTQVRVDTQYF.

The sample holds many counts of this clonotype. The chain joins TRBV28 to TRBJ2-4; 10 nucleotides line up with TRBD1. V shed 5 bases, J shed 1 base, and the junction held 8 bases outside the gene matches. The CDR3 loop spans 17 amino acids. Germline V gives CDR1 MDHEN, CDR2 SYDVKM. CDR3 in DNA: TGTGCCAGCAGTGCAACTGGGACAGGGGAGGCCAAAAACATTCAGTACTTC. It translates to CASSATGTGEAKNIQYF.